This is a list of T cell receptor beta chains from one sample in a study of human T cells and chemical hapten exposure. TCRdb re-called the RACE reads through MiXCR, storing one row per CDR3 protein. The profile shows just over 70,000 distinct CDR3 sequences, 11% of them singletons. Sequenced material: whole blood, taken in connection with sensitization to the hapten diphenylcyclopropenone (DPC). All receptors come from a woman between 50 and 59 years old with alopecia areata. Some clones in this sample may be carry-over from other donors' samples. The CDR3 runs from the conserved cysteine through the conserved F or W. Each record gives: V gene, J gene, clone size, D gene, CDR3 protein, CDR3 DNA. The D gene is left open where the match is weak. The size field is filled for only some rows; it gives once, few, many or a size class.

V: TRBV5-5; J: TRBJ1-2; size: few; D: TRBD1; CDR3: CASSPNTGDGYTF; DNA: TGTGCCAGCAGCCCGAATACAGGGGACGGCTACACCTTC
V: TRBV5-6; J: TRBJ1-2; size: many; D: TRBD1; CDR3: CASSWDRGYGYTF; DNA: TGTGCCAGCAGCTGGGACAGGGGTTATGGCTACACCTTC
V: TRBV29-1; J: TRBJ2-7; size: many; D: TRBD1; CDR3: CSVDSGQGRTYEQYF; DNA: TGCAGCGTTGACTCTGGACAGGGGCGTACCTACGAGCAGTACTTC
V: TRBV7-2; J: TRBJ2-7; size: few; D: NA; CDR3: CASSLVSWTVDEQYF; DNA: TGTGCCAGCAGCTTAGTAAGTTGGACAGTTGACGAGCAGTACTTC
V: TRBV24-1; J: TRBJ1-2; size: NA; D: TRBD1; CDR3: CATSPPDRDYGYTF; DNA: TGTGCCACCAGTCCCCCCGACAGGGACTATGGCTACACCTTC
V: TRBV20-1; J: TRBJ2-1; size: NA; D: NA; CDR3: CSAGPNFDEQFF; DNA: TGCAGTGCTGGCCCCAACTTCGATGAGCAGTTCTTC
V: TRBV7-2; J: TRBJ2-4; size: few; D: NA; CDR3: CASSPHEGAKNIQYF; DNA: TGTGCCAGCAGCCCACACGAGGGGGCCAAAAACATTCAGTACTTC
V: TRBV2; J: TRBJ1-3; size: NA; D: NA; CDR3: CASRSTWSDYTIYF; DNA: TGTGCCAGCAGAAGCACCTGGTCGGATTACACCATATATTTT
V: TRBV29-1; J: TRBJ1-2; size: many; D: NA; CDR3: CSVEDGINYGYTF; DNA: TGCAGCGTTGAAGATGGCATAAACTATGGCTACACCTTC
V: TRBV11-1; J: TRBJ2-6; size: few; D: NA; CDR3: CASSLRSGGANVLTF; DNA: TGTGCCAGCAGCTTAAGGTCGGGCGGGGCCAACGTCCTGACTTTC
V: TRBV4-3; J: TRBJ1-2; size: few; D: NA; CDR3: CASSQDRVASYTF; DNA: TGCGCCAGCAGCCAAGACAGGGTAGCAAGCTACACCTTC
V: TRBV6-2/TRBV6-3; J: TRBJ2-7; size: many; D: NA; CDR3: CASSPRDFGRYF; DNA: TGTGCCAGCAGTCCCCGGGACTTCGGACGGTACTTC
V: TRBV7-7; J: TRBJ2-5; size: NA; D: NA; CDR3: CASSLSSLQETQYF; DNA: TGTGCTAGCAGCTTATCCAGTCTTCAAGAGACCCAGTACTTC
V: TRBV2; J: TRBJ2-3; size: many; D: NA; CDR3: CASSDGAGDTQYF; DNA: TGTGCCAGCAGTGATGGGGCGGGGGATACGCAGTATTTT
V: TRBV7-2; J: TRBJ1-6; size: NA; D: NA; CDR3: CASSFSPGQNLQNSPLHF; DNA: TGTGCCAGCAGCTTTAGTCCGGGACAAAATTTACAAAATTCACCCCTCCACTTT
V: TRBV11-3; J: TRBJ2-3; size: NA; D: TRBD2; CDR3: CASSGETSGEESTDTQYF; DNA: TGTGCCAGCAGCGGGGAGACTAGCGGGGAAGAAAGCACAGATACGCAGTATTTT
V: TRBV5-4; J: TRBJ2-1; size: few; D: NA; CDR3: CASSLPAGTYNEQFF; DNA: TGTGCCAGCAGCTTGCCGGCAGGTACCTACAATGAGCAGTTCTTC
V: TRBV27; J: TRBJ1-5; size: NA; D: NA; CDR3: CASSSGTPTRNQPQHF; DNA: TGTGCCAGCAGTTCCGGGACACCAACTCGCAATCAGCCCCAGCATTTT
V: TRBV11-2; J: TRBJ1-6; size: NA; D: NA; CDR3: CASSSRADSPLHF; DNA: TGTGCCAGCAGCTCCAGGGCCGATTCACCCCTCCACTTT
V: TRBV10-1; J: TRBJ1-6; size: few; D: TRBD1; CDR3: CASSPGTGTANSPLHF; DNA: TGCGCCAGCAGTCCTGGGACCGGGACAGCTAATTCACCCCTCCACTTT